The source of this TCR beta chain is a study of shared clonotypes between healthy human individuals. The CDR3 has 11 residues. The germline V and J ends were trimmed by 0 bases and 7 bases, with 3 bases remaining between them. Germline V gives CDR1 SEHNR, CDR2 FQNEAQ (reference sequence). CD45RO negativity and positive selection for CCR7 defined naive CD8 cells, a population that excluded terminally differentiated effector memory CD45RA+ cells. Sequenced by immunoSEQ multiplex PCR; TCRdb stores in-frame clones only, minus some. The sample has about 2.2 million clones, about 92% seen once. As to this clone: A read error may be the cause here, since a much bigger clone is one base away. Distinct nucleotide sequences in the sample also encode this CDR3.

This receptor was identified in a young man in good health. Some clones in this sample may be carry-over from other donors' samples. The V and J genes are TRBV7-9 and TRBJ1-1; D is ambiguous. Sequenced material: naive CD8+ T cells from PBMCs. DNA of the CDR3: TGTGCCAGCAGCTTAGCCCGTGAAGCTTTCTTT. It is translated as CASSLAREAFF.